A selection of T cell receptor beta chains follows, all from one sample in a study of T cells in narcolepsy. Here immunoSEQ multiplex PCR was the method, and the copy in TCRdb shows in-frame clones only, minus some. The sample lists more than 20,000 clones, more than 65% occurring once. The material sequenced was memory (CD45RA-) CD4+ T cells from blood. These receptors were obtained from a human donor in good health. Each CDR3 is given with its conserved first and last residue. A D gene is named only where the DNA matches it firmly. The size field is filled for only some rows; it gives once, few, many or a size class.

j_gene,d_gene,v_gene,abundance,CDR3aa,CDR3nt
TRBJ2-1,TRBD2,TRBV20-1,-,CSAGSREKGFF,TGCAGTGCTGGGTCGCGGGAGAAGGGGTTCTTC
TRBJ1-3,TRBD1,TRBV5-1,-,CASSPLTPRTGTGNTIYF,TGCGCCAGCAGCCCCCTGACCCCACGGACAGGGACTGGAAACACCATATATTTT
TRBJ1-4,TRBD1,TRBV2,-,CASSTGGAPFAGEKLFF,TGTGCCAGCAGTACAGGGGGCGCCCCCTTCGCGGGTGAAAAACTGTTTTTT
TRBJ2-7,TRBD2,TRBV2,once,CASSSGGTYEQYF,TGTGCCAGCAGTAGCGGGGGAACCTACGAGCAGTACTTC
TRBJ1-1,-,TRBV28,-,CASSPGRRNTEAFF,TGTGCCAGCAGCCCAGGGCGAAGAAACACTGAAGCTTTCTTT
TRBJ1-4,-,TRBV2,-,CASSARVGVNEKLFF,TGTGCCAGCAGTGCGCGTGTGGGAGTTAATGAAAAACTGTTTTTT
TRBJ1-3,-,TRBV14,-,CASSQVGSFVGNTIYF,TGTGCCAGCAGCCAAGTGGGGTCCTTCGTCGGAAACACCATATATTTT
TRBJ1-1,-,TRBV30,few,CAWSVLPMGNTEAFF,TGTGCCTGGAGTGTCCTGCCGATGGGGAACACTGAAGCTTTCTTT
TRBJ2-3,-,TRBV7-3,-,CASSAFRGSTDTQYF,TGTGCCAGCAGCGCCTTCAGGGGTTCCACAGATACGCAGTATTTT
TRBJ2-5,-,TRBV27,-,CASSLSGGAGRGTQYF,TGTGCCAGCAGTTTATCCGGCGGGGCGGGTAGGGGGACCCAGTACTTC
TRBJ2-3,-,TRBV7-2,-,CASSLGGPGTQYF,TGTGCCAGCAGCCTCGGGGGGCCTGGTACGCAGTATTTT